The TCR beta chain under discussion was sequenced for a study of patients and donors after allogeneic stem cell transplantation. TCRdb re-derived calls from the RT-PCR reads in MiXCR, one entry per CDR3 protein. Of approximately 200,000 distinct CDR3 sequences listed, around two fifths are singletons. The CDR3 extends over 17 amino acids. CDR1 is SGHAT and CDR2 is FQNNGV in the germline V gene. V trimming: 1 base; J trimming: 0 bases; junction bases outside the gene matches: 7. The chain joins TRBV11-2 to TRBJ2-3; 7 positions match TRBD2. Sequencing was done on a sample of blood, either unsorted or a sorted T cell fraction (not recorded which). The receptor comes from a human donor who was either an allogeneic HSCT recipient or a stem cell or donor lymphocyte infusion donor (not recorded which). It is not recorded whose cells these are; they may come from a transplant donor. For the CDR3, the DNA is TGTGCCAGCAGCTTAGGCGTCGGTAGCGGGAGCACAGATACGCAGTATTTT. This encodes CASSLGVGSGSTDTQYF.